This T cell receptor beta chain was recovered during a study of control samples from healthy donors and cancer patients. Only in-frame clones appear in the TCRdb table, and some are missing; sequencing was by immunoSEQ multiplex PCR. Of 99,000 or so clones in the sample, around four fifths are singletons; the top ten hold approximately 13%. CDR3 size: 16 residues. V was pared by 4 bases and J by 4 bases, with 8 bases of the junction left unmatched. Germline loops: CDR1 SGHNT, CDR2 YYREEE (reference sequence). V is TRBV5-4 and J is TRBJ2-1, with 10 positions matching TRBD1. Sequenced: blood. The sequence derives from a woman aged 50 to 60 in good health. The CDR3 bases are TGTGCCAGCAGCCCGGGACAGGGGACTGGATACAATGAGCAGTTCTTC. This gives the protein CASSPGQGTGYNEQFF.